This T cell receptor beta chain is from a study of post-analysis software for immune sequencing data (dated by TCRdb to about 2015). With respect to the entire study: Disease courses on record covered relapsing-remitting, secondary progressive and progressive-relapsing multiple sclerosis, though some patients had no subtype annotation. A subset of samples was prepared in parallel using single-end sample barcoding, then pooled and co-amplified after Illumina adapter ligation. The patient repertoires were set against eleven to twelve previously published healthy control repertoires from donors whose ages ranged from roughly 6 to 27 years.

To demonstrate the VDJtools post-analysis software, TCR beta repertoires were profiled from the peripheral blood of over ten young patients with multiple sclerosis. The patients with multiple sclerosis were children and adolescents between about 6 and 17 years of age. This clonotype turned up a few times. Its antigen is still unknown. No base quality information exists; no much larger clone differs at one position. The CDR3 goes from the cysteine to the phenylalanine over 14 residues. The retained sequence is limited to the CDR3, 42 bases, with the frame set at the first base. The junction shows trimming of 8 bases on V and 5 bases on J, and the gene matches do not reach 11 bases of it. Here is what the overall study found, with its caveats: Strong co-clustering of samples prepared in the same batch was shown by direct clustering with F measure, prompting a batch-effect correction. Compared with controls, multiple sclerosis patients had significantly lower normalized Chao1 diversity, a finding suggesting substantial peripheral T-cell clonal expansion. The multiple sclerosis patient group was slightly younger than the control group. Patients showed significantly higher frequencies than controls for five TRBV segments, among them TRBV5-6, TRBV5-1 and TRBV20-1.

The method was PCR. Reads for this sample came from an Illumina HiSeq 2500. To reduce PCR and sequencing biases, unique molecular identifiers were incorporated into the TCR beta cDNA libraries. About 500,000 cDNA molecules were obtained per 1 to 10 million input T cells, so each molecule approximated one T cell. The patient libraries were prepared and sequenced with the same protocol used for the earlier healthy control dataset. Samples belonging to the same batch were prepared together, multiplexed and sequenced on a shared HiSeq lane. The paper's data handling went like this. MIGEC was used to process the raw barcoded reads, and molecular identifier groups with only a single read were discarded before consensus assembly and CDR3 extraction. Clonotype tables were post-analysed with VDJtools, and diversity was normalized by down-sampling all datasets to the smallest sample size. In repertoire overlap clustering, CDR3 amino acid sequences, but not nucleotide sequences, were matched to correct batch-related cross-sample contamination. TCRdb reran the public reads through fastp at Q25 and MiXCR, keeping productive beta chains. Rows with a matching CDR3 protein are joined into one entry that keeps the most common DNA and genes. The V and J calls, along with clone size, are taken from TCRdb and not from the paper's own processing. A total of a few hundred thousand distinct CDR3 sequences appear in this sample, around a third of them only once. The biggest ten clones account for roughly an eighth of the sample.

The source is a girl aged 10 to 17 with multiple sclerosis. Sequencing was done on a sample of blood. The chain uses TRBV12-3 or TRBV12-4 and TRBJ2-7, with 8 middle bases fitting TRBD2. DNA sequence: TGTGCCAGCGTCACTAGCGGTCGTATTAACGAGCAGTACTTC. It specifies CASVTSGRINEQYF.